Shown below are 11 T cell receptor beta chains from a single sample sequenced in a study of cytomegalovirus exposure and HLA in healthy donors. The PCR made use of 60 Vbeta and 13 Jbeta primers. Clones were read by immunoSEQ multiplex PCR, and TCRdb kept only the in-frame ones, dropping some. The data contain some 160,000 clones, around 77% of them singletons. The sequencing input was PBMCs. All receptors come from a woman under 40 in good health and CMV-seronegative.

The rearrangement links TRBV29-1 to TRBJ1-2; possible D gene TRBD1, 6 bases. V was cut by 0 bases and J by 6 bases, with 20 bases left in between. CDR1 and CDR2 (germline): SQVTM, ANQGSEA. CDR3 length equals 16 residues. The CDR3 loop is CSVEEMGQGWNDGYTF. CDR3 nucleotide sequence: TGCAGCGTTGAAGAAATGGGGCAGGGGTGGAACGATGGCTACACCTTC.

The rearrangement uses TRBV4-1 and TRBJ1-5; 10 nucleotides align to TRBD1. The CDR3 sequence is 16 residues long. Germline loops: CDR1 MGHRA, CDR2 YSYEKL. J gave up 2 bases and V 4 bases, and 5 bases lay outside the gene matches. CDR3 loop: CASSLHGQGGNQPQHF. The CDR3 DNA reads TGCGCCAGCAGCCTCCACGGACAGGGGGGCAATCAGCCCCAGCATTTT.

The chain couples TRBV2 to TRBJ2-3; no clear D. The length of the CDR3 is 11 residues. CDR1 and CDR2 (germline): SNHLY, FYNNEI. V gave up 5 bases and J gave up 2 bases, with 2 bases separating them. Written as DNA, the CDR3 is TGTGCCAGCAGTCTCACAGATACGCAGTATTTT. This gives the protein CASSLTDTQYF.

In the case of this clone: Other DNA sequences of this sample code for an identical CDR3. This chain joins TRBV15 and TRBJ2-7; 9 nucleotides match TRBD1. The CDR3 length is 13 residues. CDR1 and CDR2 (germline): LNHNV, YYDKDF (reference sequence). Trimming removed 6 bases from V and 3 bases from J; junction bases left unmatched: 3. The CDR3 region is CATSPGQGYEQYF. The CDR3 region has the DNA TGTGCCACCAGTCCGGGACAGGGCTACGAGCAGTACTTC.

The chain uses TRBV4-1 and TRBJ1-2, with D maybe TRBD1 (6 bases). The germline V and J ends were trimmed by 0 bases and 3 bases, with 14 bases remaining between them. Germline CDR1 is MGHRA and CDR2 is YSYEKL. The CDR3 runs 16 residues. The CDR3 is CASSQESGTPYYGYTF. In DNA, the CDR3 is TGCGCCAGCAGCCAAGAGTCCGGGACACCTTACTATGGCTACACCTTC.

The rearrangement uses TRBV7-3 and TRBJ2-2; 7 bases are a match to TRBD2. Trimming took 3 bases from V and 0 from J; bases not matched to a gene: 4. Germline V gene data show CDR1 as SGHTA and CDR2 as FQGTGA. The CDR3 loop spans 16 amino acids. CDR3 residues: CASSFSSGSNTGELFF. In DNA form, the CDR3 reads TGTGCCAGCAGCTTCTCTAGCGGCTCGAACACCGGGGAGCTGTTTTTT. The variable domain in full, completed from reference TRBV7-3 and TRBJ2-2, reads GAGVSQTPSNKVTEKGKYVELRCDPISGHTALYWYRQSLGQGPEFLIYFQGTGAADDSGLPNDRFFAVRPEGSVSTLKIQRTERGDSAVYLCASSFSSGSNTGELFFGEGSRLTVL.

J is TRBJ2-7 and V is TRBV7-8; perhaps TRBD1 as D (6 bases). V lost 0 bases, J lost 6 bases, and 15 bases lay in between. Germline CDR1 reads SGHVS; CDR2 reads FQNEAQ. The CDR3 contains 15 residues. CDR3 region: CASSLAGTTASEQYF. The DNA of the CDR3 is TGTGCCAGCAGCTTAGCAGGGACAACTGCGAGCGAGCAGTACTTC.

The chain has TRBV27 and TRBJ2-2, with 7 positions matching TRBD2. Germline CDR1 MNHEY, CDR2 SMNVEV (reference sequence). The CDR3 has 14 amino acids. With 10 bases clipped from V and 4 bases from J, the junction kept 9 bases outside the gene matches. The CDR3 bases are TGTGCCACATGGGGGGGATCGGGCACCGGGGAGCTGTTTTTT. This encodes CATWGGSGTGELFF.

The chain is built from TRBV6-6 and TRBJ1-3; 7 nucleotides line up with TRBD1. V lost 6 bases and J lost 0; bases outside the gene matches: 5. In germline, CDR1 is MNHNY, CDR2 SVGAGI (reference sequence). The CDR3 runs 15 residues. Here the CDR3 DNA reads TGTGCCAGCAGCCGAGACAGGGCCTCTGGAAACACCATATATTTT. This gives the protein CASSRDRASGNTIYF.

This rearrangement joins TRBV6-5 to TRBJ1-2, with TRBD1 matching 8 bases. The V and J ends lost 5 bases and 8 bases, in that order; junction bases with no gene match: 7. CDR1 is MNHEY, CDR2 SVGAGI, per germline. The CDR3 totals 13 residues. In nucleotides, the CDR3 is TGTGCCAGCAGTATAGGACAGGGCGGAGGCTACACCTTC. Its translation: CASSIGQGGGYTF.

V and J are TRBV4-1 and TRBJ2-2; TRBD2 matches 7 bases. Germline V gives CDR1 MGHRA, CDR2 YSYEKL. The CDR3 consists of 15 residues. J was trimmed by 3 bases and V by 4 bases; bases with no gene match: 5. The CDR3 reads CASSREAGDTGELFF. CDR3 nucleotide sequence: TGCGCCAGCAGCCGTGAGGCGGGGGACACCGGGGAGCTGTTTTTT.